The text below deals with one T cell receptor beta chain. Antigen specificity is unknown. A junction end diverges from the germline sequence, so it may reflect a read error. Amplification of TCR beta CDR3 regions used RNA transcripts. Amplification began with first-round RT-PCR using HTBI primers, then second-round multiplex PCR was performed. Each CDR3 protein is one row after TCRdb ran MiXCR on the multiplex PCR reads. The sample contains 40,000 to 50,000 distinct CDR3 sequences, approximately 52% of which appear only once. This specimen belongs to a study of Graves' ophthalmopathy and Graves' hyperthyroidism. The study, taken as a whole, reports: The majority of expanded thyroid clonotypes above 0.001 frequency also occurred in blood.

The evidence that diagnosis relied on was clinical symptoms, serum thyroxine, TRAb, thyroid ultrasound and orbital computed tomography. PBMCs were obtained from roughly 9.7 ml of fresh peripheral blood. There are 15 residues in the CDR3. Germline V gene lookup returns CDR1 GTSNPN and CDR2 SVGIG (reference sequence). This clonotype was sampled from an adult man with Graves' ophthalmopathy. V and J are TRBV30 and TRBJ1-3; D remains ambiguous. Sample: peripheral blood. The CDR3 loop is CARSPRRASGNTIYF. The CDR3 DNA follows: TGTGCCCGGAGCCCACGGCGTGCGTCGGGAAACACCATATATTTT.